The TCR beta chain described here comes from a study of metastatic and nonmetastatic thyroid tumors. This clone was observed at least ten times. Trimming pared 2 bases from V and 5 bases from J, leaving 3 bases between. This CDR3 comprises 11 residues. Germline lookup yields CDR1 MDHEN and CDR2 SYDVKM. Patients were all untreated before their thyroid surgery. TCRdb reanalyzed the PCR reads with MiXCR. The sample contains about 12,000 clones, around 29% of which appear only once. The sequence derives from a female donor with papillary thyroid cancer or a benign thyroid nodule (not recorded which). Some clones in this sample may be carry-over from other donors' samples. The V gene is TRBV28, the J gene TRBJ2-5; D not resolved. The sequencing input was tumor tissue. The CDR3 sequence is CASSLTETQYF. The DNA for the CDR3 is TGTGCCAGCAGTTTAACGGAGACCCAGTACTTC.